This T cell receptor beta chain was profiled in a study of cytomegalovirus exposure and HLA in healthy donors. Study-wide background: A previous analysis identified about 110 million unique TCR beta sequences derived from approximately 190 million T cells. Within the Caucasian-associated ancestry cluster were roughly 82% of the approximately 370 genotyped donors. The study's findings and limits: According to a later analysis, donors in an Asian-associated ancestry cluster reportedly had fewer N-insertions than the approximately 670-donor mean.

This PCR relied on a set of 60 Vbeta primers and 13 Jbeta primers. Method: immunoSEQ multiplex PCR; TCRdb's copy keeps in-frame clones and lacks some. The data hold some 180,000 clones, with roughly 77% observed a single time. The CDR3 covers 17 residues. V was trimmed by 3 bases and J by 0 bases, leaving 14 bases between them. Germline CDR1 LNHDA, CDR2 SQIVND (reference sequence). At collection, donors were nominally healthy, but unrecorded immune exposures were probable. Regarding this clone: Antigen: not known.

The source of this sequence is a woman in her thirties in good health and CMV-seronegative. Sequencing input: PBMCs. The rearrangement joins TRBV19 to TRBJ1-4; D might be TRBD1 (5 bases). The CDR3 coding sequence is TGTGCCAGTAGTATGACGGGTTCGGGGGCAACTAATGAAAAACTGTTTTTT. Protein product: CASSMTGSGATNEKLFF.